The 7 T cell receptor beta chains reported below all come from one sample, sequenced in a study of cytomegalovirus exposure and HLA in healthy donors. PCR involved 60 Vbeta and 13 Jbeta primers. Sequenced by immunoSEQ multiplex PCR; TCRdb stores in-frame clones only, minus some. This sample has 100,000 to 150,000 clones, with 10% found just once. Sequences were obtained from PBMCs. All receptors derive from a woman between 18 and 29 years old in good health and CMV-seropositive.

This chain joins TRBV28 and TRBJ2-7; the D gene is possibly TRBD2 (5 bases). This CDR3 spans 14 amino acids. Germline V lookup: CDR1 MDHEN, CDR2 SYDVKM. With 9 bases removed from V and 0 bases from J, the gap between germline ends came to 15 bases. The DNA of the CDR3 is TGTGCCAGTTTTCCAGCGGTAAGCTCCTACGAGCAGTACTTC. Protein: CASFPAVSSYEQYF.

The genes are TRBV5-1 and TRBJ2-7, with 8 bases matching TRBD1. The CDR3 contains 14 residues. CDR1 and CDR2 from the germline V gene are SGHRS and YFSETQ. With V trimmed by 2 bases and J by 5 bases, 6 bases remained unmatched. In DNA, the CDR3 is TGCGCCAGCAGCTTTACAGGGGGGTGGCACGAGCAGTACTTC. Amino acids: CASSFTGGWHEQYF. Complete variable domain (other parts from reference TRBV5-1 and TRBJ2-7): KAGVTQTPRYLIKTRGQQVTLSCSPISGHRSVSWYQQTPGQGLQFLFEYFSETQRNKGNFPGRFSGRQFSNSRSEMNVSTLELGDSALYLCASSFTGGWHEQYFGPGTRLTVT.

This clone was observed a few times. This sequence joins TRBV11-3 and TRBJ1-1, with 7 positions matching TRBD1. Losses at the gene ends were 5 bases for V and 0 bases for J; bases not matched to a gene: 6. CDR1 is SGHNT and CDR2 is YENEEA in the germline V gene. The CDR3 length is 15 residues. This chain's CDR3 is CASSKSQGVNTEAFF. CDR3 nucleotides: TGTGCCAGCAGCAAGTCCCAGGGGGTGAACACTGAAGCTTTCTTT.

There are a few counts of this clone. This chain connects TRBV15 to TRBJ2-3; 11 positions match TRBD2. The CDR3 covers 13 residues. Germline CDR1 LNHNV, CDR2 YYDKDF (reference sequence). V dropped 7 bases and J dropped 10; count of bases not matched to a gene: 7. CDR3 protein: CATKLAGAGAQYF. CDR3 bases: TGTGCCACCAAACTAGCGGGAGCGGGGGCGCAGTATTTT.

In this sample, this clone turned up a few times. The J gene is TRBJ2-1, the V gene TRBV10-3; 8 bases line up with TRBD2. Losses at the gene ends were 3 bases for V and 8 bases for J; bases not matched to a gene: 6. CDR3 length equals 14 residues. Germline CDR1 ENHRY, CDR2 SYGVKD. This CDR3 reads CAISDQREPDEQFF. The CDR3 DNA is TGTGCCATCAGTGACCAGCGGGAGCCCGATGAGCAGTTCTTC.

On this clone itself: One end of the junction is discordant with germline, which a read error may explain. The V call is TRBV4-2, the J call TRBJ1-4; a possible D gene is TRBD1 (5 bases). Germline CDR1 is LGHNA and CDR2 is YNFKEQ. The CDR3 length is 15 residues. CDR3 nucleotides: TGTGCCAGCAGCCAAACAGGTCCAGTGAATGGAAAACTGTTTTTT. This encodes CASSQTGPVNGKLFF.

This clone was counted between two and nine times. This chain uses TRBV6-5 with TRBJ2-2; D is perhaps TRBD1 (5 bases). From germline, CDR1 is MNHEY and CDR2 SVGAGI. The CDR3 contains 14 residues. Trimming left V 7 bases short and J 8 bases short, with 17 bases between. CDR3 amino acids: CASKSREGVGELFF. DNA of the CDR3: TGTGCCAGCAAAAGCAGGGAAGGTGTGGGGGAGCTGTTTTTT.